These 21 T cell receptor beta chains originate from one sample sequenced in a study of OX40 agonist ivuxolimab in advanced cancers. Here immunoSEQ multiplex PCR was the method, and the copy in TCRdb shows in-frame clones only, minus some. Found here are 50,000 to 65,000 clones, approximately 80% of them singletons; the top ten hold 0.69%. The specimen comprised CD4+ or CD8+ T cells sorted from blood, sampled in a trial of the OX40 agonist ivuxolimab. These receptors were taken from an adult with an advanced solid tumor such as melanoma, head and neck, liver or kidney cancer.

V is TRBV4-1 and J is TRBJ1-6; 7 bases agree with TRBD1. Unmatched junction bases numbered 7, after V lost 4 bases and J lost 7 bases. Germline CDR1 MGHRA, CDR2 YSYEKL. The CDR3 sequence is 15 residues long. CDR3 sequence: CASSPGGLPNSPLHF. The CDR3 DNA is TGCGCCAGCAGCCCAGGGGGACTGCCGAATTCACCCCTCCACTTT.

The chain is built from TRBV10-1 and TRBJ2-5; the D is unclear. The CDR3 loop spans 14 amino acids. V was trimmed by 3 bases and J by 1 base, leaving 9 bases between them. Germline CDR1 is WNHNN and CDR2 is SYGVQD (reference sequence). CDR3 region: CASSEGPAQETQYF. The CDR3 DNA sequence: TGCGCCAGCAGTGAAGGACCGGCCCAAGAGACCCAGTACTTC.

The chain carries TRBV29-1 and TRBJ1-2, with a tentative D call TRBD1 (6 bases). Germline V gene data show CDR1 as SQVTM and CDR2 as ANQGSEA. Trimming cost V 6 bases and J 1 base, with 24 bases left between them. This CDR3 has 17 residues. In nucleotides, the CDR3 is TGCAGCGTGGAAACTTATATACGAACGACAGGTAACTATGGCTACACCTTC. Protein sequence: CSVETYIRTTGNYGYTF.

The chain links TRBV6-6 to TRBJ2-1; D perhaps matches TRBD2 (5 bases). V gave up 6 bases and J gave up 10 bases, with 10 bases separating them. The CDR3 spans 11 residues. From germline, CDR1 is MNHNY and CDR2 SVGAGI (reference sequence). CDR3 nucleotide sequence: TGTGCCAGCAGCCCCACGGGGGAGCAGTTCTTC. Translated: CASSPTGEQFF.

The chain links TRBV4-2 to TRBJ2-5; D assignment may be TRBD1 or TRBD2 (6 bases each). CDR3 length: 13 amino acids. The V gene's germline CDR1 is LGHNA and CDR2 YNFKEQ. V dropped 1 base and J dropped 4 bases, with 7 bases sitting between them. The CDR3 coding sequence is TGTGCCAGCAGCCAAGGGGGGGCAGAGACCCAGTACTTC. It translates to CASSQGGAETQYF.

The genes are TRBV6-4 and TRBJ2-2; D not certain. From germline, CDR1 is MRHNA and CDR2 SNTAGT. The CDR3 is 13 residues long. Trimming left V 6 bases short and J 6 bases short, with 11 bases between. The CDR3 region is CASSLYGAGELFF. The CDR3 DNA reads as TGTGCCAGCAGCCTATATGGGGCCGGGGAGCTGTTTTTT.

The chain employs TRBV7-9 and TRBJ2-4; D unclear. The CDR3 consists of 12 residues. Trimming cost V 3 bases and J 8 bases, with 8 bases left between them. Germline lookup yields CDR1 SEHNR and CDR2 FQNEAQ (reference sequence). In DNA form, the CDR3 reads TGTGCCAGCAGCTTTTCATCGGACATTCAGTACTTC. It yields the protein CASSFSSDIQYF.

The genes are TRBV2 and TRBJ1-1; 9 bases agree with TRBD1. The CDR3 spans 14 residues. The germline V gene encodes CDR1 SNHLY and CDR2 FYNNEI. With V trimmed by 3 bases and J by 6 bases, 5 bases remained unmatched. This CDR3 reads CASSDRDRASEAFF. The CDR3 DNA reads TGTGCCAGCAGTGACCGGGACAGGGCCTCTGAAGCTTTCTTT.

The gene calls are TRBV6-4 and TRBJ2-2; 14 positions agree with TRBD2. V was clipped by 9 bases and J by 4 bases; unmatched bases: 10. Per germline, CDR1 MRHNA and CDR2 SNTAGT. The CDR3 spans 17 residues. CDR3 sequence: CASSGTSGGRGTGELFF. For the CDR3, the DNA is TGTGCCAGTTCCGGGACTAGCGGGGGCCGCGGCACCGGGGAGCTGTTTTTT.

V gene TRBV10-3 combines with J gene TRBJ1-4; no reliable D call. V lost 2 bases and J 0 bases, leaving 16 bases between the germline ends. The CDR3 runs 18 residues. CDR1 is ENHRY, CDR2 SYGVKD, per germline. The CDR3 DNA follows: TGTGCCATCAGTGAGACGCCTTCAGGAGGGACAACTAATGAAAAACTGTTTTTT. Protein sequence: CAISETPSGGTTNEKLFF.

The rearrangement uses TRBV7-2 and TRBJ1-5; 11 bases agree with TRBD1. This CDR3 comprises 15 residues. Per the germline V gene, CDR1 is SGHTA and CDR2 is FQGNSA. The junction had 5 bases not matched to a gene; V was cut back by 4 bases and J by 6 bases. The CDR3 region is CASSWGTGGSQPQHF. The CDR3 DNA reads TGTGCCAGCAGCTGGGGGACAGGGGGTAGTCAGCCCCAGCATTTT.

J is TRBJ1-6 and V is TRBV27, with TRBD1 identical over 8 bases. V shed 3 bases, J shed 7 bases, and the junction held 17 bases outside the gene matches. Germline CDR1 reads MNHEY; CDR2 reads SMNVEV (reference sequence). This CDR3 comprises 19 residues. The DNA for the CDR3 is TGTGCCAGCAGTTTCGACAGGGGACTGACAAGCCTGGGAAATTCACCCCTCCACTTT. Translating it yields CASSFDRGLTSLGNSPLHF.

The chain uses TRBV10-3 and TRBJ1-5; 9 bases are shared with TRBD1. CDR1 and CDR2 (germline): ENHRY, SYGVKD. The J segment lost 7 bases and the V segment lost 2 bases, leaving 3 bases of the junction unmatched. The CDR3 has 14 amino acids. CDR3 sequence reads: CAISENRGRQPQHF. CDR3 nucleotide sequence: TGTGCCATCAGTGAGAACAGGGGGCGACAGCCCCAGCATTTT.

The chain has TRBV28 and TRBJ2-1; 7 bases align to TRBD2. Germline trimming cut 3 bases from V and 4 bases from J; bases unmatched to any gene: 9. The germline V gene has CDR1 MDHEN and CDR2 SYDVKM. The CDR3 spans 16 residues. CDR3 sequence: CASSLLLRGGYNEQFF. The CDR3 bases are TGTGCCAGCAGTTTGCTTCTCCGCGGGGGATACAATGAGCAGTTCTTC.

The rearrangement uses TRBV9 and TRBJ2-2; 12 nucleotides match TRBD2. The V gene's germline CDR1 is SGDLS and CDR2 YYNGEE. This CDR3 comprises 16 residues. The J segment lost 3 bases and the V segment lost 3 bases, leaving 3 bases of the junction unmatched. DNA of the CDR3: TGTGCCAGCAGCGCATCTAGCGGGGGGGACACCGGGGAGCTGTTTTTT. Its protein is CASSASSGGDTGELFF.

This clone was seen only a few times. A junction boundary mismatches the germline segment, possibly from a read error. The rearrangement links TRBV2 to TRBJ2-6; 9 positions agree with TRBD1. Germline V gene sequence: CDR1 SNHLY, CDR2 FYNNEI. CDR3 length equals 16 residues. Here the CDR3 reads CASSQTGGAGANVLTF. For the CDR3, the DNA is TGTGCCAGCAGTCAGACAGGGGGGGCTGGTGCCAACGTCCTGACTTTC.

The V gene is TRBV5-1, the J gene TRBJ2-5; 12 bases align to TRBD1. J was trimmed by 5 bases and V by 6 bases; bases with no gene match: 5. In germline, CDR1 is SGHRS, CDR2 YFSETQ. The CDR3 totals 14 residues. The CDR3 bases are TGCGCCAGCACGGGGACAGGGGGCCCGGAGACCCAGTACTTC. This sequence encodes CASTGTGGPETQYF.

The chain joins TRBV10-3 to TRBJ1-1; D remains ambiguous. The CDR3 runs 13 residues. Trimming took off 2 bases at V and 1 base at J, with 5 bases between the two ends. Germline CDR1 reads ENHRY; CDR2 reads SYGVKD. CDR3 residues: CAISETANTEAFF. In DNA form, the CDR3 reads TGTGCCATCAGTGAGACCGCGAACACTGAAGCTTTCTTT.

The genes are TRBV5-1 and TRBJ2-2; unclear D gene. CDR3 length equals 14 residues. Germline V gives CDR1 SGHRS, CDR2 YFSETQ. Trimming pared 4 bases from V and 0 bases from J, leaving 7 bases between. This CDR3 is CASSVLANTGELFF. The CDR3 nucleotides are TGCGCCAGCAGCGTCTTAGCGAACACCGGGGAGCTGTTTTTT. The entire variable domain, with the rest obtained from reference TRBV5-1 and TRBJ2-2, is as follows: KAGVTQTPRYLIKTRGQQVTLSCSPISGHRSVSWYQQTPGQGLQFLFEYFSETQRNKGNFPGRFSGRQFSNSRSEMNVSTLELGDSALYLCASSVLANTGELFFGEGSRLTVL.

This chain joins TRBV12-5 and TRBJ2-7; 8 bases match TRBD1. V gave up 5 bases and J gave up 3 bases; unmatched junction bases: 9. The CDR3 covers 15 residues. Germline V CDR1 and CDR2: LGHNT, FRNRAP. The CDR3 is CASGPRGQGRYEQYF. CDR3 in DNA: TGTGCTAGTGGTCCGCGCGGACAGGGACGCTACGAGCAGTACTTC.

This clone showed up just a few times. The rearrangement uses TRBV2 and TRBJ1-2; perhaps TRBD1 as D (6 bases). This CDR3 contains 15 residues. The V gene lost 7 bases and the J gene lost 5 bases, with 20 bases spanning the gap. Germline V gene sequence: CDR1 SNHLY, CDR2 FYNNEI. Here the CDR3 reads CASKRGEGVIYGYTF. CDR3 sequence (DNA): TGTGCCAGCAAAAGGGGGGAGGGGGTAATATATGGCTACACCTTC.